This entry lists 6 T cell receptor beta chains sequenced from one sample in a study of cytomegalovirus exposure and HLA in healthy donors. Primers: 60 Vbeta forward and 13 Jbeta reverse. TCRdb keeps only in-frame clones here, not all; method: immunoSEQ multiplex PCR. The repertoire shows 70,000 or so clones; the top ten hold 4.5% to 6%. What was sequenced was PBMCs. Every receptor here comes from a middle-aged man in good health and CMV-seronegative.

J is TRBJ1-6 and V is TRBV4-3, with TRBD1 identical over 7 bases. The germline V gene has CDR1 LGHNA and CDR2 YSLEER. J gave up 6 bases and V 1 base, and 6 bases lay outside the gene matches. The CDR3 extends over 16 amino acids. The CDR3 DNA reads TGCGCCAGCAGCCAAGGAACAGGGGTGGTTAATTCACCCCTCCACTTT. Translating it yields CASSQGTGVVNSPLHF.

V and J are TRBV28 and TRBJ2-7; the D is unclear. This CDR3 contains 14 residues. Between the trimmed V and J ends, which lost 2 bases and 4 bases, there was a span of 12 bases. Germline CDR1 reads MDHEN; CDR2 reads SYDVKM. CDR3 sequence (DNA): TGTGCCAGCAGTTTAGATTACGGTGTGTACGAGCAGTACTTC. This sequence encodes CASSLDYGVYEQYF.

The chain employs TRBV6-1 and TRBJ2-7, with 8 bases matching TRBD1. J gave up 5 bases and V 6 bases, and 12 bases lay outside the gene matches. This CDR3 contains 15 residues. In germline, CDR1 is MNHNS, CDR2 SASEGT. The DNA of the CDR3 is TGTGCCAGCAGACTTTGGACAGGGCCCACAGACGAGCAGTACTTC. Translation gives CASRLWTGPTDEQYF.

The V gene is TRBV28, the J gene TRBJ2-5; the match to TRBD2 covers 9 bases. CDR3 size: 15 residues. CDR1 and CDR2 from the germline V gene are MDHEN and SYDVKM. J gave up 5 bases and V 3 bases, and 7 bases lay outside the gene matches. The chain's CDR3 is CASSFSGSGGETQYF. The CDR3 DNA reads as TGTGCCAGCAGTTTTAGCGGGAGTGGGGGGGAGACCCAGTACTTC.

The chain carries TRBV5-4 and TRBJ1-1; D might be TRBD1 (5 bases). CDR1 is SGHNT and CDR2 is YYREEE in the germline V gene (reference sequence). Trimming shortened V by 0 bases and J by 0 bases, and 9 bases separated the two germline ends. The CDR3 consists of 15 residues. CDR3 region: CASSLGGSMNTEAFF. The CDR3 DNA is TGTGCCAGCAGCTTGGGGGGCTCCATGAACACTGAAGCTTTCTTT. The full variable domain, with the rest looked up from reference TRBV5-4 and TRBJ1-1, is ETGVTQSPTHLIKTRGQQVTLRCSSQSGHNTVSWYQQALGQGPQFIFQYYREEENGRGNFPPRFSGLQFPNYSSELNVNALELDDSALYLCASSLGGSMNTEAFFGQGTRLTVV.

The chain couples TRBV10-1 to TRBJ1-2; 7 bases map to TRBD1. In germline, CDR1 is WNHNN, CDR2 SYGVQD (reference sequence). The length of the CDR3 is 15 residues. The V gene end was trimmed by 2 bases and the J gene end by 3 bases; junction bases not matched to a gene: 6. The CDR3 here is CASSESPGQYYGYTF. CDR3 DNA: TGCGCCAGCAGTGAGAGTCCGGGACAGTACTATGGCTACACCTTC.